The clone carrying this TCR beta chain is categorized as medium-sized (0.01 to 0.1%). What it recognizes is unknown. V shed 5 bases and J shed 7 bases, with 17 bases lying between them. The germline CDR1 and CDR2 sequences are SGHTA and FQGNSA. The CDR3 runs 14 residues. These data come from a study of T-cell memory formation after mild COVID-19. Findings of the study overall: Still unconfirmed is whether the second-wave clones peaking on day 37 recognized SARS-CoV-2. Some responding clones appeared in pre-infection memory, suggesting cross-reactive memory joined.

TCRdb passed the 5' RACE reads through MiXCR, listing each CDR3 protein once. In the table there are approximately 430,000 distinct CDR3 sequences, 20% to 30% of which are singletons. Sequencing was done on a sample of PBMCs or a T cell subset sorted from them (not recorded which). The origin of this receptor is an adult woman who had mild COVID-19 (a few samples of this study predate the infection). Cell type and time point are not known. This chain connects TRBV7-2 to TRBJ1-1; D is unresolved. CDR3 sequence: CASSPVHTPSEAFF. The CDR3 DNA reads as TGTGCCAGCAGCCCTGTACATACTCCTAGTGAAGCTTTCTTT. The full variable domain, completed using reference TRBV7-2 and TRBJ1-1, is GAGVSQSPSNKVTEKGKDVELRCDPISGHTALYWYRQSLGQGLEFLIYFQGNSAPDKSGLPSDRFSAERTGGSVSTLTIQRTQQEDSAVYLCASSPVHTPSEAFFGQGTRLTVV.